The 26 T cell receptor beta chains given below trace back to one sample, sequenced in a study of cytomegalovirus exposure and HLA in healthy donors (TCRdb year 2017). Library creation used the immunoSEQ multiplex PCR assay. The multiplex PCR relied on a mix of 60 forward primers for TCR Vbeta segments and 13 reverse primers for TCR Jbeta segments. TCRdb retrieved this table from immuneACCESS and kept in-frame rearrangements only. Not all clones are present; in checked studies, unresolved V genes account for under half, and no reason is known for the remainder. Across this sample there are 150,000 to 200,000 clones, with about 75% seen only once. Of the sample, roughly 8% falls within the top ten clones. The specimen sequenced was PBMCs. The source is a woman between 35 and 50 years old in good health and CMV-seropositive.

V is TRBV28 and J is TRBJ2-2; 9 bases line up with TRBD1. CDR1 is MDHEN and CDR2 is SYDVKM in the germline V gene. CDR3 length: 17 amino acids. Trimming cost V 4 bases and J 6 bases; bases outside gene matches: 12. CDR3 sequence reads: CASSSQGTGTGSGELFF. In nucleotides, the CDR3 is TGTGCCAGCAGTTCCCAAGGCACCGGGACAGGGTCCGGGGAGCTGTTTTTT.

The rearrangement joins TRBV15 to TRBJ2-3; D is perhaps TRBD1 (6 bases). CDR1 LNHNV and CDR2 YYDKDF come from the germline V gene (reference sequence). The CDR3 loop spans 14 amino acids. Deletions cut 4 bases from V and 6 bases from J, with 14 bases between. Here the CDR3 DNA reads TGTGCCACCAGCACCACTCTCCAGGGGGATACGCAGTATTTT. Encoded protein: CATSTTLQGDTQYF.

This clone occurred a few times. The chain couples TRBV19 to TRBJ1-5; weak D call: TRBD1 (5 bases). Germline V gives CDR1 LNHDA, CDR2 SQIVND (reference sequence). Trimming took off 8 bases at V and 3 bases at J, with 17 bases between the two ends. The CDR3 has 15 amino acids. CDR3 residues: CASWVGGVDNQPQHF. CDR3 sequence (DNA): TGTGCCAGTTGGGTCGGGGGGGTCGACAATCAGCCCCAGCATTTT.

The chain joins TRBV18 to TRBJ2-7, with D possibly TRBD1 on 5 matching bases. The CDR3 loop spans 16 amino acids. The V gene lost 2 bases and the J gene lost 4 bases, with 18 bases spanning the gap. CDR1 is KGHSH and CDR2 is LQKENI in the germline V gene. CDR3 nucleotides: TGTGCCAGCTCACCAATTCCGGGCAGGGCAATTTACGAGCAGTACTTC. This encodes CASSPIPGRAIYEQYF.

V is TRBV5-1 and J is TRBJ2-3, with D possibly being TRBD2 (6 bases). The germline gives CDR1 SGHRS, CDR2 YFSETQ. V lost 0 bases to trimming and J lost 1 base, with 9 bases between them. The CDR3 runs 15 residues. CDR3 coding DNA: TGCGCCAGCAGCTTGGGGGGGGTTGGCACAGATACGCAGTATTTT. This sequence encodes CASSLGGVGTDTQYF.

This chain links TRBV7-3 with TRBJ2-1; D may be TRBD2 (7 bases). The CDR3 runs to 14 residues. Germline CDR1 is SGHTA and CDR2 is FQGTGA. V was pared by 4 bases and J by 9 bases, with 16 bases between. CDR3: CASSWGGTGGEQFF. In DNA, the CDR3 is TGTGCCAGCAGCTGGGGGGGCACCGGCGGTGAGCAGTTCTTC.

This chain connects TRBV11-1 to TRBJ2-7; D gene uncertain. CDR3 length equals 14 residues. V shed 4 bases and J shed 2 bases, with 12 bases lying between them. CDR1 SGHAT and CDR2 FQDESV come from the germline V gene (reference sequence). CDR3: CASSSVVPPYEQYF. The CDR3 region has the DNA TGTGCCAGCAGCTCAGTTGTCCCCCCCTACGAGCAGTACTTC.

The chain links TRBV6-5 to TRBJ1-6; D is ambiguous. V was shortened by 5 bases and J by 10 bases, with 12 bases between the two germline ends. CDR1 MNHEY and CDR2 SVGAGI come from the germline V gene. This CDR3 comprises 13 residues. In nucleotides, the CDR3 is TGTGCCAGCAGTCGGGAGGGTATCTCACCCCTCCACTTT. Its protein product is CASSREGISPLHF.

CDR3: CASSFRRSYNEQFF. In DNA, the CDR3 is TGTGCCAGCAGTTTCCGCAGATCCTACAATGAGCAGTTCTTC. The rearrangement links TRBV27 to TRBJ2-1; D gene ambiguous. The CDR3 is 14 amino acids. Trimming took off 3 bases at V and 1 base at J, with 7 bases between the two ends. Germline CDR1 MNHEY, CDR2 SMNVEV (reference sequence).

Of note for this clone: The sample holds other DNA sequences that translate to the same CDR3. V and J are TRBV2 and TRBJ2-2; D possibly corresponds to TRBD2 (5 bases). The germline V gene encodes CDR1 SNHLY and CDR2 FYNNEI. This CDR3 is 13 amino acids long. V lost 6 bases and J lost 5, with 10 bases in between. The CDR3 bases are TGTGCCAGCAGAGAGCGGCTAACCGGGGAGCTGTTTTTT. It translates to CASRERLTGELFF.

The gene calls are TRBV10-3 and TRBJ1-2; the match to TRBD1 covers 9 bases. V dropped 4 bases and J dropped 8; count of bases not matched to a gene: 5. CDR3 length: 13 residues. Germline lookup yields CDR1 ENHRY and CDR2 SYGVKD. The CDR3 spells CAISARTGDGYTF. CDR3 DNA sequence: TGTGCCATCAGTGCAAGGACAGGGGACGGCTACACCTTC.

This clone has more than one count but fewer than ten. This chain uses TRBV2 with TRBJ1-3; D remains ambiguous. The length of the CDR3 is 12 residues. With 8 bases removed from V and 0 bases from J, the gap between germline ends came to 5 bases. Germline V CDR1 and CDR2: SNHLY, FYNNEI. CDR3 loop: CASYLSGNTIYF. CDR3 in DNA: TGTGCCAGCTATCTCTCTGGAAACACCATATATTTT. Full variable domain (missing parts from reference TRBV2 and TRBJ1-3): EPEVTQTPSHQVTQMGQEVILRCVPISNHLYFYWYRQILGQKVEFLVSFYNNEISEKSEIFDDQFSVERPDGSNFTLKIRSTKLEDSAMYFCASYLSGNTIYFGEGSWLTVV.

V gene TRBV6-1 combines with J gene TRBJ1-5; 7 nucleotides match TRBD1. J gave up 3 bases and V 0 bases, and 2 bases lay outside the gene matches. Germline V gene lookup returns CDR1 MNHNS and CDR2 SASEGT. CDR3 length: 15 amino acids. DNA for the CDR3: TGTGCCAGCAGTGAAGCAGACAGGGACAATCAGCCCCAGCATTTT. This translates into CASSEADRDNQPQHF.

A word on this clone: The same CDR3 can be traced to other DNA sequences in this sample. The rearrangement links TRBV2 to TRBJ2-1, with 9 bases identical to TRBD2. V lost 3 bases to trimming and J lost 2 bases; unmatched junction nucleotides: 2. This CDR3 comprises 15 residues. Germline values: CDR1 SNHLY, CDR2 FYNNEI. The CDR3, as DNA: TGTGCCAGCAGTGATCTAGCGGGGACCTACAATGAGCAGTTCTTC. Amino acids: CASSDLAGTYNEQFF.

The chain recombines TRBV10-3 with TRBJ2-3; no reliable D call. The CDR3 loop spans 14 amino acids. Germline V gene lookup returns CDR1 ENHRY and CDR2 SYGVKD. V dropped 2 bases and J dropped 1 base, with 7 bases sitting between them. CDR3 bases: TGTGCCATCAGTGAGAACTTACGCACAGATACGCAGTATTTT. It encodes CAISENLRTDTQYF.

The rearrangement uses TRBV7-3 and TRBJ2-3; no definite D call. Germline CDR1 SGHTA, CDR2 FQGTGA. V shed 2 bases and J shed 2 bases, with 8 bases lying between them. This CDR3 comprises 14 residues. CDR3 protein: CASSLLSNTDTQYF. CDR3 nucleotides: TGTGCCAGCAGCTTACTGAGCAACACAGATACGCAGTATTTT.

The chain employs TRBV5-1 and TRBJ2-1, with a tentative D call TRBD1 (6 bases). The CDR3 has 13 residues. Trimming cost V 0 bases and J 13 bases, with 14 bases left between them. In germline, CDR1 is SGHRS, CDR2 YFSETQ. The chain's CDR3 is CASSLGAGATQFF. The CDR3 nucleotides are TGCGCCAGCAGCTTGGGGGCAGGGGCGACTCAGTTCTTC.

The chain has TRBV7-3 and TRBJ2-5; 12 nucleotides line up with TRBD1. The junction had 7 bases not matched to a gene; V was cut back by 4 bases and J by 7 bases. There are 15 residues in the CDR3. CDR1 SGHTA and CDR2 FQGTGA come from the germline V gene. The CDR3 spells CASSSTPGQGATQYF. CDR3 in DNA: TGTGCCAGCAGCTCCACCCCGGGACAGGGGGCGACCCAGTACTTC.

The chain joins TRBV7-9 to TRBJ2-1; TRBD2 aligns across 13 bases. This CDR3 comprises 15 residues. Per the germline V gene, CDR1 is SEHNR and CDR2 is FQNEAQ (reference sequence). V was clipped by 5 bases and J by 8 bases; unmatched bases: 6. The CDR3 coding sequence is TGTGCCAGCAGCCCCACTAGCGGGAGGGGCGATGAGCAGTTCTTC. Translated: CASSPTSGRGDEQFF.

The gene calls are TRBV5-1 and TRBJ2-1; 8 bases map to TRBD2. The CDR3 sequence is 16 residues long. Germline assignment: CDR1 SGHRS and CDR2 YFSETQ. V lost 3 bases to trimming and J lost 7 bases; unmatched junction nucleotides: 12. CDR3 loop: CASSSSGRGLGNEQFF. The CDR3, as DNA: TGCGCCAGCAGCTCAAGCGGGAGAGGTCTGGGGAATGAGCAGTTCTTC. The whole variable domain, remainder taken from reference TRBV5-1 and TRBJ2-1, is KAGVTQTPRYLIKTRGQQVTLSCSPISGHRSVSWYQQTPGQGLQFLFEYFSETQRNKGNFPGRFSGRQFSNSRSEMNVSTLELGDSALYLCASSSSGRGLGNEQFFGPGTRLTVL.

The rearrangement joins TRBV29-1 to TRBJ1-5; 8 positions match TRBD1. Trimming took 4 bases from V and 7 from J; bases not matched to a gene: 6. The CDR3 has 13 residues. Germline V gene sequence: CDR1 SQVTM, CDR2 ANQGSEA. CDR3 DNA: TGCAGCGTTGGGGACAGGAATCAACAGCCCCAGCATTTT. Protein sequence: CSVGDRNQQPQHF.

CDR3 sequence: CASSMRTGGGPQYF. The CDR3 DNA reads as TGTGCCAGTAGTATGCGAACAGGGGGGGGGCCCCAGTACTTC. The chain carries TRBV19 and TRBJ2-5; perhaps TRBD1 as D (8 bases). The CDR3 runs 14 residues. Germline lookup yields CDR1 LNHDA and CDR2 SQIVND (reference sequence). With 3 bases removed from V and 9 bases from J, the gap between germline ends came to 17 bases.

The chain is built from TRBV5-8 and TRBJ2-3; 9 bases are shared with TRBD1. The CDR3 is made up of 15 amino acids. V shed 4 bases and J 1 base; nucleotides not matched to a gene: 4. Germline V gene lookup returns CDR1 SGHTS and CDR2 YDEGEE. As DNA, the CDR3 is TGTGCCAGCAGCCTGGGGGACAGGGGCACAGATACGCAGTATTTT. This sequence encodes CASSLGDRGTDTQYF.

The table lists this clone with a count of one. The J gene is TRBJ2-3, the V gene TRBV9; TRBD1 might be the D (6 bases). This CDR3 spans 16 amino acids. Per germline, CDR1 SGDLS and CDR2 YYNGEE. Deletions cut 0 bases from V and 4 bases from J, with 15 bases between. Here the CDR3 reads CASSVEGRGSADTQYF. The CDR3 coding sequence is TGTGCCAGCAGCGTAGAGGGTAGGGGGAGCGCAGATACGCAGTATTTT. The full variable domain, its missing parts supplied by reference TRBV9 and TRBJ2-3, is DSGVTQTPKHLITATGQRVTLRCSPRSGDLSVYWYQQSLDQGLQFLIQYYNGEERAKGNILERFSAQQFPDLHSELNLSSLELGDSALYFCASSVEGRGSADTQYFGPGTRLTVL.

The sample holds a few counts of this clone. The chain joins TRBV4-2 to TRBJ2-4; D might be TRBD1 (6 bases). Looked up from germline, CDR1 is LGHNA and CDR2 is YNFKEQ. V was pared by 3 bases and J by 5 bases, with 17 bases between. The length of the CDR3 is 16 residues. The CDR3 spells CASSQGPSRGQNIQYF. CDR3 coding DNA: TGTGCCAGCAGCCAGGGTCCTAGCAGGGGACAAAACATTCAGTACTTC.

The CDR3 DNA sequence: TGTGCCAGCAGCTTAGGACTAGCGGGTGGGGATGAGCAGTTCTTC. Residues: CASSLGLAGGDEQFF. V is TRBV7-2 and J is TRBJ2-1, with TRBD2 matching 10 bases. V lost 1 base to trimming and J lost 8 bases; unmatched junction nucleotides: 5. The CDR3 is 15 amino acids. Germline V lookup: CDR1 SGHTA, CDR2 FQGNSA.